The present entry profiles one TCR beta chain with its context. The template for TCR beta VDJ and CDR3 sequence profiling was genomic DNA. TCRdb used MiXCR to reprocess the reads, holding one entry per CDR3 protein. The sample consists of 250,000 to 350,000 distinct CDR3 sequences, roughly 61% of them appearing once. The data belong to a study of CD8+CD57+ T cells in acquired aplastic anemia. Patients picked for sequencing had shown CD8+CD57+ cell expansion detected by flow cytometry. This CDR3 contains 14 residues. Looked up from germline, CDR1 is SEHNR and CDR2 is FQNEAQ (reference sequence). V was pared by 1 base and J by 4 bases, with 9 bases between.

The TCR was taken from a human donor with aplastic anemia. This chain links TRBV7-9 with TRBJ2-3; D not certain. Sequencing used sorted CD4+, CD8+, or CD8+CD57+ T cells (not recorded which) from PBMCs. The DNA of the CDR3 is TGTGCCAGCAGCTTAGGGGGTGTTCCAGATACGCAGTATTTT. Protein sequence: CASSLGGVPDTQYF.